Sequencing of this TCR beta chain was carried out in a study of identical twins. Study outcomes and limitations: Insertions were reduced in abundant cord blood beta clonotypes but not in memory repertoires.

This clonotype is a singleton in its sample. The target antigen is unknown. A single record per CDR3 protein comes from TCRdb applying MiXCR to the 5' RACE reads. The sample shows about 890,000 distinct CDR3 sequences, approximately 13% of them seen only once. This sample also belongs to another study, concerning yellow fever vaccine responses in identical twins.

The source material was PBMCs. The receptor's source is a woman in her late teens or twenties in good health.

CDR3 in amino acids: CASSPTGANQETQYF. DNA of the CDR3: TGTGCCAGCTCACCGACAGGGGCTAACCAAGAGACCCAGTACTTC. V is TRBV18 and J is TRBJ2-5, with 8 bases that match TRBD1. The CDR3 totals 15 residues. The germline V gene has CDR1 KGHSH and CDR2 LQKENI. V gave up 3 bases and J gave up 0 bases; unmatched junction bases: 3.